This TCR beta chain derives from a study of T cell changes during pregnancy in multiple sclerosis. The table came from immunoSEQ multiplex PCR; TCRdb's copy has only in-frame clones and leaves some out. The sample consists of approximately 69,000 clones, 90% to 95% of them appearing once. This CDR3 region has 13 residues. V shed 2 bases and J 4 bases; nucleotides not matched to a gene: 2. Per the germline V gene, CDR1 is SGHRS and CDR2 is YFSETQ. The starting material was peripheral blood, obtained in the second trimester of pregnancy. The chain couples TRBV5-1 to TRBJ1-2; 7 bases map to TRBD1. The receptor was derived from a female donor in good health, enrolled as a control in a pregnancy study. CDR3 sequence (DNA): TGCGCCAGCAGCTTAGACAGGGTCTATGGCTACACCTTC. Translated: CASSLDRVYGYTF.